A selection of T cell receptor beta chains follows, all from one sample in a study of tumor and adjacent non-tumor tissue in lung cancer. TCRdb reprocessed the multiplex PCR reads via MiXCR and lists one record per CDR3 protein. Of some 74,000 distinct CDR3 sequences in the sample, around 77% are singletons; the top ten hold approximately 10%. The material sequenced was lung tumor tissue. The receptors derive from a woman in her forties with non-small cell lung cancer. Each CDR3 is given with its conserved first and last residue. The order of the fields is CDR3 DNA, CDR3 protein, clone size, D gene, J gene, V gene. A D gene is named only where the DNA matches it firmly. A clone size is listed for some rows: how often the clone was seen (once, few, many), or a class if it is expanded.

CDR3nt: TGCGCCAGCAGCCCAGGGACTAGTGGAGAGACCCAGTACTTC
CDR3aa: CASSPGTSGETQYF
abundance: -
d_gene: TRBD2
j_gene: TRBJ2-5
v_gene: TRBV4-1

CDR3nt: TGTATCAGCAGCAAAATCGGGACTACGTCCGAGCAGTACTTC
CDR3aa: CISSKIGTTSEQYF
abundance: -
d_gene: TRBD2
j_gene: TRBJ2-7
v_gene: TRBV11-1

CDR3nt: TGTGCCAGCAGCATTGCAGGTTCTGGGGAGCTGTTTTTT
CDR3aa: CASSIAGSGELFF
abundance: -
d_gene: -
j_gene: TRBJ2-2
v_gene: TRBV11-1

CDR3nt: TGTGCCAGCGAATGGTCGGGTAACTGGGACACTGAAGCTTTCTTT
CDR3aa: CASEWSGNWDTEAFF
abundance: once
d_gene: -
j_gene: TRBJ1-1
v_gene: TRBV11-3

CDR3nt: TGTGGCAGTAACTTGACTAGCACCAAAGAGACCCAGTACTTC
CDR3aa: CGSNLTSTKETQYF
abundance: -
d_gene: TRBD2
j_gene: TRBJ2-5
v_gene: TRBV11-2

CDR3nt: TGTGCCAGCATCCTGGGACAGGGAACCACTCAGTACTTC
CDR3aa: CASILGQGTTQYF
abundance: -
d_gene: TRBD1
j_gene: TRBJ2-4
v_gene: TRBV5-6

CDR3nt: TGTGCCAGCAGTTTAACGTCTAGCGCTAGTACAGATACGCAGTATTTT
CDR3aa: CASSLTSSASTDTQYF
abundance: -
d_gene: -
j_gene: TRBJ2-3
v_gene: TRBV11-2

CDR3nt: TGTGCCAGCAATTCGCAGACAAGGAGCTACGAGCAGTACTTC
CDR3aa: CASNSQTRSYEQYF
abundance: -
d_gene: -
j_gene: TRBJ2-7
v_gene: TRBV12-3/TRBV12-4

CDR3nt: -
CDR3aa: CASSFGQGAYDQYF
abundance: few
d_gene: -
j_gene: TRBJ2-7
v_gene: TRBV11-2

CDR3nt: TGTGCCAGCAGCTGGCCAGACCTCTCTGGAGCCAACGTCCTGATCTTC
CDR3aa: CASSWPDLSGANVLIF
abundance: -
d_gene: -
j_gene: TRBJ2-6
v_gene: TRBV11-2

CDR3nt: TGCGCCAGCAGCCAGGTCAGGGGAATATGCGGCTACACCTTT
CDR3aa: CASSQVRGICGYTF
abundance: -
d_gene: -
j_gene: TRBJ1-2
v_gene: TRBV4-1

CDR3nt: TGTGCCAGCAGCCCCCCGGGGGGGGTGTACGACCACTACTTC
CDR3aa: CASSPPGGVYDHYF
abundance: -
d_gene: TRBD2
j_gene: TRBJ2-7
v_gene: TRBV11-3

CDR3nt: TGCAGTGCTACGATGTCTGGGGGGCCTTTGGGACTCCACACAGATACGCAGCATTTT
CDR3aa: CSATMSGGPLGLHTDTQHF
abundance: -
d_gene: -
j_gene: TRBJ1-5
v_gene: TRBV20-1

CDR3nt: TGCACCAGCAGCTCAACTACCTACTACGAGCAGTACTTC
CDR3aa: CTSSSTTYYEQYF
abundance: -
d_gene: -
j_gene: TRBJ2-7
v_gene: TRBV5-1

CDR3nt: TGTGTCAGCAAGAGACTTCAGGGGAGTAGCAATCAGCCCCAGCATTTT
CDR3aa: CVSKRLQGSSNQPQHF
abundance: -
d_gene: -
j_gene: TRBJ1-5
v_gene: TRBV6-6

CDR3nt: TGCAGCGTTGAAACCGGGACAGGGGGGTACGAGCAGTACTTC
CDR3aa: CSVETGTGGYEQYF
abundance: few
d_gene: TRBD1
j_gene: TRBJ2-7
v_gene: TRBV29-1

CDR3nt: TGTGCCAGCAGCTTAAACCCGAACATTGAAGCTCTCTTT
CDR3aa: CASSLNPNIEALF
abundance: -
d_gene: -
j_gene: TRBJ1-1
v_gene: TRBV7-3

CDR3nt: TGCGTCAGCAGTGGGGGGGGTTCCTTCAATGAGCAGTTCTTC
CDR3aa: CVSSGGGSFNEQFF
abundance: once
d_gene: TRBD2
j_gene: TRBJ2-1
v_gene: TRBV10-1

CDR3nt: TGTGCCAGCAGCTACTATACAAGGCAACAAGAGACCCAGTACTTC
CDR3aa: CASSYYTRQQETQYF
abundance: many
d_gene: -
j_gene: TRBJ2-5
v_gene: TRBV5-4

CDR3nt: TGTGCCAGGAGCCCTGAAACAGTACGTCATTCCGGGGAGCTGTTTTTT
CDR3aa: CARSPETVRHSGELFF
abundance: -
d_gene: -
j_gene: TRBJ2-2
v_gene: TRBV6-5

CDR3nt: TGCGCCAGCAGCTTGGGACTAGCGGGAGGGAAAAGTGAGCAGTTCTTC
CDR3aa: CASSLGLAGGKSEQFF
abundance: few
d_gene: TRBD2
j_gene: TRBJ2-1
v_gene: TRBV5-1

CDR3nt: TGTGCCAGCAGTTACACTACGGGAGCCGATCAGACCCAGCATTTT
CDR3aa: CASSYTTGADQTQHF
abundance: -
d_gene: -
j_gene: TRBJ1-5
v_gene: TRBV6-5

CDR3nt: TGTGCTAGCAGCCCCGACAGAAGAGGCACTGAAGCTTTCTTT
CDR3aa: CASSPDRRGTEAFF
abundance: -
d_gene: -
j_gene: TRBJ1-1
v_gene: TRBV11-2

CDR3nt: TGCAGCGTGTGGTCGGGAGCAGAAACGCAGTATTTT
CDR3aa: CSVWSGAETQYF
abundance: -
d_gene: -
j_gene: TRBJ2-3
v_gene: TRBV29-1

CDR3nt: TGTGCTAGCAGAAGATCCGGGACTGCCAATCAGCCCCAGCATTTT
CDR3aa: CASRRSGTANQPQHF
abundance: -
d_gene: -
j_gene: TRBJ1-5
v_gene: TRBV6-1

CDR3nt: TGTGCCTGGAGGTCACAGGTTTCCAATCAGCGCCAGCATTTT
CDR3aa: CAWRSQVSNQRQHF
abundance: -
d_gene: -
j_gene: TRBJ1-5
v_gene: TRBV30

CDR3nt: TGCAGTGCTAGCCCTCTCGGATTCACATACGAGCAGTGCTTC
CDR3aa: CSASPLGFTYEQCF
abundance: -
d_gene: -
j_gene: TRBJ2-7
v_gene: TRBV20-1

CDR3nt: TGTGCCAGCAGCTTACCCAGGAACACTGAAGCTTTCTTT
CDR3aa: CASSLPRNTEAFF
abundance: few
d_gene: -
j_gene: TRBJ1-1
v_gene: TRBV7-3

CDR3nt: TGTGCCAGTAGTTCTCGGACAGGGCCTACCAGTGGGAATGAGCACTTCTTC
CDR3aa: CASSSRTGPTSGNEHFF
abundance: -
d_gene: TRBD1
j_gene: TRBJ2-1
v_gene: TRBV19

CDR3nt: TGCCCCAGCAGCTTTTTCCAGAGCTGGGATACGCAGTATTTT
CDR3aa: CPSSFFQSWDTQYF
abundance: -
d_gene: -
j_gene: TRBJ2-3
v_gene: TRBV5-1

CDR3nt: TGTACCAGCAGCGCACTCCAGGAACAACTGTTTTTT
CDR3aa: CTSSALQEQLFF
abundance: -
d_gene: -
j_gene: TRBJ1-4
v_gene: TRBV4-2

CDR3nt: TGCGCCAGCAGTCCGGGACTAACGGGAGAGGGTTACGAGCAATACTTC
CDR3aa: CASSPGLTGEGYEQYF
abundance: -
d_gene: TRBD2
j_gene: TRBJ2-7
v_gene: TRBV5-4

CDR3nt: TGTGCCAGTAGCTTGGACTGGTCCAACACCGGGGAGCTGTTTTTT
CDR3aa: CASSLDWSNTGELFF
abundance: -
d_gene: -
j_gene: TRBJ2-2
v_gene: TRBV5-4